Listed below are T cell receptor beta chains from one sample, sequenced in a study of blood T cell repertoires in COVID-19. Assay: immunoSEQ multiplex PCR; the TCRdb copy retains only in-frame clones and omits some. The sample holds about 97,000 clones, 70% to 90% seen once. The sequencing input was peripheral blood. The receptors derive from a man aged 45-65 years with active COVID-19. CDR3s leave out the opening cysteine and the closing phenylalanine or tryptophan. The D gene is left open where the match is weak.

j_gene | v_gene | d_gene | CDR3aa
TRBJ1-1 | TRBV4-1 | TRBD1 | ASSRPDRERTEAF
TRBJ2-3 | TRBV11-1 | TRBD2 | ASSPTSGGPDTQY
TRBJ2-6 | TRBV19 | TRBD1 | ASSIEQGPWGANVLT
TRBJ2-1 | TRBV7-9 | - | ASSFNQGNEQF
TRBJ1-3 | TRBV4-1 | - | ASSPQDYGNTIY
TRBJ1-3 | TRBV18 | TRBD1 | ASSPGQGDGNTIY
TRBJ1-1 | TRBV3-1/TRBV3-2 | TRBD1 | ASSRLGTDTEAF
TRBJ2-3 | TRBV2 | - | ASSESAALALRQY
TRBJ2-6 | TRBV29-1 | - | SVSTRTGANVLT
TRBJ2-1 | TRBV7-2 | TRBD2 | ASSPGLGKAEQF
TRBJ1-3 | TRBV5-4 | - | ASSLEGGSSGNTIY
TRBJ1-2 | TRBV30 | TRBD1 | AWSVRRTGGYGYT
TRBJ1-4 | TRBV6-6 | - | ASSYGEANEKLF
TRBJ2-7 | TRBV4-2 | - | ASSWGRGSGEQY
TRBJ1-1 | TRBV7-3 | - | ASSFSTATEAF
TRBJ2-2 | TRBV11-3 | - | ASSLWLGGTGELF
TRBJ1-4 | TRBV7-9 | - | ASSLVRDNEKLF
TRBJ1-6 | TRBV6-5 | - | ASSYTEPNSPLH
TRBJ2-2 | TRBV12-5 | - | ASGLGARAGELF
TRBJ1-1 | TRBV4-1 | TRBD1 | ASSLNRQGTEAF